Shown below are 25 T cell receptor beta chains from a single sample sequenced in a study of blood T cell repertoires in COVID-19 (dated by TCRdb to between 2020 and 2021). The library was generated by the immunoSEQ multiplex PCR assay. The source is immuneACCESS, and TCRdb retained only in-frame sequences with V and J called. Part of the clones is not carried over; for the studies checked, unresolved V genes explain less than half of this, and the remainder is unexplained. The sample includes approximately 120,000 clones, with roughly 69% observed a single time. Together, the top ten hold roughly 2% of the sample. The specimen sequenced was peripheral blood. The receptors were sampled from a woman aged 70-85 years with acute or convalescent COVID-19.

The rearrangement links TRBV9 to TRBJ1-6; the D gene is possibly TRBD1 (6 bases). The CDR3 length is 14 residues. V was cut by 4 bases and J by 5 bases, with 10 bases left in between. The germline V gene encodes CDR1 SGDLS and CDR2 YYNGEE. The CDR3 DNA is TGTGCCAGCAGCTCCCGACAGGATAATTCACCCCTCCACTTT. It translates to CASSSRQDNSPLHF.

The V gene is TRBV27, the J gene TRBJ1-1, with D perhaps matching TRBD1 (5 bases). The CDR3 covers 13 residues. Trimming stripped 5 bases from V and 0 bases from J, with 7 bases between. Germline V gene data show CDR1 as MNHEY and CDR2 as SMNVEV (reference sequence). CDR3 amino acids: CASSTQVNTEAFF. CDR3 coding DNA: TGTGCCAGCAGTACACAGGTGAACACTGAAGCTTTCTTT.

The rearrangement uses TRBV27 and TRBJ2-2; 10 nucleotides align to TRBD1. Trimming removed 4 bases from V and 6 bases from J; junction bases left unmatched: 11. This CDR3 has 17 amino acids. CDR1 and CDR2 from the germline V gene are MNHEY and SMNVEV (reference sequence). The CDR3 sequence is CASSSSSGTGEAGELFF. The CDR3 DNA reads TGTGCCAGCAGTTCATCTTCCGGGACAGGGGAGGCCGGGGAGCTGTTTTTT.

This clone showed up just once. The chain combines TRBV11-2 with TRBJ2-5; TRBD2 matches 10 bases. This CDR3 has 16 amino acids. V lost 2 bases and J lost 4; bases outside the gene matches: 7. Germline-derived CDR1 and CDR2 are SGHAT and FQNNGV. CDR3 residues: CASSLKLAGSRETQYF. The CDR3, as DNA: TGTGCCAGCAGCTTAAAACTAGCGGGGAGTCGAGAGACCCAGTACTTC.

The chain recombines TRBV6-2 or TRBV6-3 with TRBJ1-2, with a possible D match to TRBD1 (6 bases). CDR1 and CDR2 from the germline V gene are MNHEY and SVGEGT. The length of the CDR3 is 15 residues. Trimming shortened V by 4 bases and J by 4 bases, and 16 bases separated the two germline ends. CDR3 amino acids: CASSSLTGTGYGYTF. CDR3 in DNA: TGTGCCAGCAGTTCCCTGACAGGTACGGGCTATGGCTACACCTTC.

The V call is TRBV4-3, the J call TRBJ2-5; 8 bases line up with TRBD1. Trimming took 2 bases from V and 4 from J; bases not matched to a gene: 6. Germline CDR1 LGHNA, CDR2 YSLEER. The CDR3 consists of 15 residues. CDR3 in amino acids: CASSQSDREAETQYF. The CDR3 region has the DNA TGCGCCAGCAGCCAATCGGACAGGGAGGCAGAGACCCAGTACTTC.

CDR3 DNA sequence: TGCAGCGTCTCTGACAGGGCATCAGAGACCCAGTACTTC. Amino acid sequence: CSVSDRASETQYF. This chain joins TRBV29-1 and TRBJ2-5; 7 nucleotides agree with TRBD1. Germline trimming cut 6 bases from V and 4 bases from J; bases unmatched to any gene: 8. The V gene's germline CDR1 is SQVTM and CDR2 ANQGSEA. The CDR3 loop spans 13 amino acids. Full variable domain (rest looked up from reference TRBV29-1 and TRBJ2-5): SAVISQKPSRDICQRGTSLTIQCQVDSQVTMMFWYRQQPGQSLTLIATANQGSEATYESGFVIDKFPISRPNLTFSTLTVSNMSPEDSSIYLCSVSDRASETQYFGPGTRLLVL.

This chain uses TRBV9 with TRBJ1-3; 10 positions agree with TRBD1. Germline loops: CDR1 SGDLS, CDR2 YYNGEE. The V and J ends lost 3 bases and 3 bases, in that order; junction bases with no gene match: 3. CDR3 length: 15 residues. Here the CDR3 reads CASSGQGAVGNTIYF. The CDR3 nucleotides are TGTGCCAGCAGCGGACAGGGGGCGGTTGGAAACACCATATATTTT.

There are many counts of this clone. CDR3 bases: TGTGCCAGCAGCCAAAACAGGGCTGGAAACACCATATATTTT. This sequence encodes CASSQNRAGNTIYF. This chain links TRBV14 with TRBJ1-3, with a possible D match to TRBD1 (6 bases). Germline lookup yields CDR1 SGHDN and CDR2 FVKESK. The CDR3 extends over 14 amino acids. V lost 2 bases and J 2 bases, leaving 7 bases between the germline ends.

The chain carries TRBV12-3 or TRBV12-4 and TRBJ1-1; TRBD1 agrees at 11 bases. The J segment lost 5 bases and the V segment lost 5 bases, leaving 1 base of the junction unmatched. The CDR3 totals 13 residues. The CDR3 protein is CASSGQGATEAFF. CDR3 coding DNA: TGTGCCAGCAGTGGACAGGGGGCGACTGAAGCTTTCTTT.

The count of this clone is one. This chain connects TRBV12-1 to TRBJ2-7; TRBD1 reflects the table's D call only, with no check against the DNA. TRBV12-1 is labeled a pseudogene. The length of the CDR3 is 15 residues. CDR3 nucleotides: TGTGCCAGCAGCTTTGCGGACAGAATTGCCTACGAGCAGTACTTC. Its protein is CASSFADRIAYEQYF.

This clone was seen a few times. The rearrangement uses TRBV2 and TRBJ2-5; 10 nucleotides line up with TRBD2. V lost 6 bases, J lost 5 bases, and 9 bases stayed unmatched. CDR1 is SNHLY, CDR2 FYNNEI, per germline. This CDR3 region has 15 residues. The CDR3 protein is CASSDSGRISETQYF. DNA for the CDR3: TGTGCCAGCAGCGATAGCGGGAGGATTTCGGAGACCCAGTACTTC.

CDR3 in DNA: TGTGCCAGTAGGCCTCCGGGAGGTTTAGAGACCCAGTACTTC. Protein sequence: CASRPPGGLETQYF. The rearrangement links TRBV19 to TRBJ2-5; TRBD2 matches 7 bases. The V gene end was trimmed by 6 bases and the J gene end by 4 bases; junction bases not matched to a gene: 8. This CDR3 is 14 amino acids long. The germline V gene has CDR1 LNHDA and CDR2 SQIVND (reference sequence).

This clone has a single count. The rearrangement joins TRBV30 to TRBJ1-1, with D perhaps matching TRBD1 (6 bases). The V gene lost 4 bases and the J gene lost 1 base, with 19 bases spanning the gap. CDR1 is GTSNPN and CDR2 is SVGIG in the germline V gene (reference sequence). The CDR3 consists of 16 residues. As DNA, the CDR3 is TGTGCCTGGAAAGTATTGGGAGGGGGATGGAACACTGAAGCTTTCTTT. It translates to CAWKVLGGGWNTEAFF.

The gene calls are TRBV6-2 or TRBV6-3 and TRBJ1-2; TRBD1 aligns across 8 bases. Per the germline V gene, CDR1 is MNHEY and CDR2 is SVGEGT. V dropped 4 bases and J dropped 4; count of bases not matched to a gene: 5. CDR3 length: 14 amino acids. The CDR3 nucleotides read TGTGCCAGCAGTTTGACAGGGGCTGTCTATGGCTACACCTTC. Translated: CASSLTGAVYGYTF.

This chain joins TRBV6-5 and TRBJ1-1; a possible D gene is TRBD1 (5 bases). The germline V gene has CDR1 MNHEY and CDR2 SVGAGI. The CDR3 spans 14 residues. Trimming left V 6 bases short and J 4 bases short, with 15 bases between. CDR3 protein: CASRVWGVGTEAFF. Written as DNA, the CDR3 is TGTGCCAGCAGGGTTTGGGGGGTCGGCACTGAAGCTTTCTTT.

This clone has just one count. The chain has TRBV21-1 and TRBJ1-4. TRBV21-1 is recorded as a pseudogene. The CDR3 is 16 residues long. CDR3 protein: CASSKGRTTTNEKLFF. CDR3 DNA sequence: TGTGCCAGCAGCAAAGGGAGAACCACAACTAATGAAAAACTGTTTTTT.

This clone appeared a few times. V usage is TRBV3-1 (or the pseudogene TRBV3-2) and J usage is TRBJ2-7; 8 nucleotides align to TRBD1. The CDR3 is made up of 14 amino acids. The J segment lost 4 bases and the V segment lost 5 bases, leaving 7 bases of the junction unmatched. The germline V gene encodes CDR1 LGHDT and CDR2 YNNKEL (reference sequence). CDR3 DNA: TGTGCCAGCAGCGAGAATTACAGGGGGTACGAGCAGTACTTC. Encoded protein: CASSENYRGYEQYF.

V usage is TRBV6-4 and J usage is TRBJ2-1; 13 bases are shared with TRBD2. Trimming at V came to 2 bases and at J to 10 bases, leaving 5 bases not matched to a gene. CDR3 length equals 15 residues. CDR1 is MRHNA and CDR2 is SNTAGT in the germline V gene. CDR3 sequence (DNA): TGTGCCAGCAGTGACGGGACTAGCGGGGTGGAGGAGCAGTTCTTC. Its protein is CASSDGTSGVEEQFF.

In this sample, this clone turned up a few times. V usage is TRBV3-1 (or the pseudogene TRBV3-2) and J usage is TRBJ1-5, with TRBD1 matching over 9 bases. The CDR3 contains 13 residues. From germline, CDR1 is LGHDT and CDR2 YNNKEL (reference sequence). The trim removed 0 bases at V and 16 bases at J, leaving 7 bases unmatched. The CDR3 DNA is TGTGCCAGCAGCCAAGAGGACAGGGGCGCGTTACATTTT. Translated: CASSQEDRGALHF.

This rearrangement joins TRBV5-1 to TRBJ1-3; 7 nucleotides line up with TRBD1. This CDR3 region has 18 residues. V lost 4 bases and J lost 0; bases outside the gene matches: 13. Germline V lookup: CDR1 SGHRS, CDR2 YFSETQ. The CDR3 loop reads CASSRTFRDSNSGNTIYF. The CDR3 DNA follows: TGCGCCAGCAGCAGAACCTTCCGGGACAGTAACTCTGGAAACACCATATATTTT.

The rearrangement joins TRBV29-1 to TRBJ1-1, with 9 bases identical to TRBD1. V dropped 5 bases and J dropped 4; count of bases not matched to a gene: 11. The CDR3 sequence is 15 residues long. Germline values: CDR1 SQVTM, CDR2 ANQGSEA. The CDR3 here is CSVKQGAGVTTEAFF. CDR3 sequence (DNA): TGCAGCGTTAAACAGGGGGCGGGGGTAACCACTGAAGCTTTCTTT.

The chain joins TRBV9 to TRBJ1-2; maybe TRBD1 (6 bases). Trimming pared 0 bases from V and 7 bases from J, leaving 19 bases between. CDR3 length: 16 residues. CDR1 is SGDLS, CDR2 YYNGEE, per germline. CDR3 region: CASSVAEGDQLSGYTF. For the CDR3, the DNA is TGTGCCAGCAGCGTAGCCGAGGGGGACCAGTTGAGTGGCTACACCTTC.

The V gene is TRBV6-5, the J gene TRBJ1-6, with 7 bases matching TRBD1. The length of the CDR3 is 15 residues. CDR1 and CDR2 from the germline V gene are MNHEY and SVGAGI. V lost 5 bases, J lost 11 bases, and 12 bases stayed unmatched. As DNA, the CDR3 is TGTGCCAGCAGTCCGTACAGGACAGGAGGCACACCCCTCCACTTT. Translated, it gives CASSPYRTGGTPLHF.

The chain carries TRBV30 and TRBJ2-1; 7 bases are a match to TRBD2. With V trimmed by 5 bases and J by 4 bases, 5 bases remained unmatched. This CDR3 has 13 residues. Germline V gene data show CDR1 as GTSNPN and CDR2 as SVGIG (reference sequence). The CDR3 sequence: CAWAGDRYNEQFF. The DNA for the CDR3 is TGTGCCTGGGCGGGAGACAGATACAATGAGCAGTTCTTC.